These 8 T cell receptor beta chains share one sample of origin, sequenced in a study of OX40 agonist ivuxolimab in advanced cancers. Clones were sequenced by immunoSEQ multiplex PCR, and TCRdb holds only the in-frame ones, with some missing. The repertoire consists of roughly 77,000 clones, with approximately 84% occurring once and the leading ten covering more than 3.5%. This material consisted of CD4+ or CD8+ T cells sorted from blood, taken in a trial of the OX40 agonist ivuxolimab. These receptors were collected from an adult with an advanced solid tumor such as melanoma, head and neck, liver or kidney cancer.

This sequence joins TRBV7-3 and TRBJ2-7, with D perhaps TRBD2 (6 bases). The V end lost 7 bases, the J end lost 6 bases, and 19 bases lay between the germline ends. CDR1 is SGHTA and CDR2 is FQGTGA in the germline V gene. The CDR3 totals 14 residues. In DNA, the CDR3 is TGTGCCAGCAAACCCTCCCCGACTAGTAGCGAGCAGTACTTC. Amino acids: CASKPSPTSSEQYF.

The chain combines TRBV2 with TRBJ2-5; D not resolved. The V and J ends lost 3 bases and 7 bases respectively, with 6 bases between them. Germline CDR1 reads SNHLY; CDR2 reads FYNNEI. This CDR3 is built from 11 residues. The CDR3 sequence is CASSDQLTQYF. The DNA of the CDR3 is TGTGCCAGCAGTGACCAGTTGACCCAGTACTTC.

The chain uses TRBV4-1 and TRBJ2-3; no reliable D call. The CDR3 contains 14 residues. V shed 0 bases and J shed 6 bases, with 10 bases lying between them. Germline CDR1 is MGHRA and CDR2 is YSYEKL. DNA of the CDR3: TGCGCCAGCAGCCAAGAAGAGAACGGGGATACGCAGTATTTT. Its translation: CASSQEENGDTQYF.

The CDR3 coding sequence is TGTGCCAGCAGTCCCTCCGGGACGGGCTTTCGAGGGCACTTT. As protein: CASSPSGTGFRGHF. V is TRBV6-5 and J is TRBJ1-6; D might be TRBD1 (5 bases). The CDR3 contains 14 residues. Trimming cost V 5 bases and J 19 bases, with 24 bases left between them. Germline values: CDR1 MNHEY, CDR2 SVGAGI.

J is TRBJ2-1 and V is TRBV30; a possible D gene is TRBD2 (6 bases). Looked up from germline, CDR1 is GTSNPN and CDR2 is SVGIG (reference sequence). Deletions cut 7 bases from V and 0 bases from J, with 10 bases between. This CDR3 has 13 residues. Written as DNA, the CDR3 is TGTGCCTACCAGCGGGTCTCCTACAATGAGCAGTTCTTC. It translates to CAYQRVSYNEQFF.

This rearrangement joins TRBV11-2 to TRBJ1-3; D remains unclear. Trimming took 1 base from V and 0 from J, leaving 4 bases between them. Germline CDR1 reads SGHAT; CDR2 reads FQNNGV. This CDR3 spans 14 amino acids. The chain's CDR3 is CASSLVNSGNTIYF. For the CDR3, the DNA is TGTGCCAGCAGCTTAGTCAACTCTGGAAACACCATATATTTT.

The chain has TRBV6-1 and TRBJ2-7; no clear D gene. Germline CDR1 reads MNHNS; CDR2 reads SASEGT. Trimming removed 7 bases from V and 4 bases from J, with 14 bases in between. The CDR3 is 13 residues long. The DNA of the CDR3 is TGTGCCAGCACCTTACCCCTCCTTTACGAGCAGTACTTC. Translation: CASTLPLLYEQYF.

The sample holds a few counts of this clone. The chain recombines TRBV18 with TRBJ1-1, with 8 bases aligning to TRBD1. Germline CDR1 KGHSH, CDR2 LQKENI. This CDR3 is built from 14 residues. J was trimmed by 3 bases and V by 3 bases; bases with no gene match: 3. The CDR3 sequence: CASSPDREDTEAFF. CDR3 DNA sequence: TGTGCCAGCTCACCGGACAGGGAGGACACTGAAGCTTTCTTT.